This T cell receptor beta chain was identified during a study of blood T cell repertoires in COVID-19. For the study at large: Italy, Spain and the United States were the sources of the convalescent and acute COVID-19 samples. Sample material is recorded as cDNA or gDNA derived from T cells, B-cell-depleted T cells, or PBMCs.

The CDR3 totals 16 residues. CDR1 is SGDLS and CDR2 is YYNGEE in the germline V gene. V trimming: 0 bases; J trimming: 6 bases; junction bases outside the gene matches: 6. Study processing details: It was from reference gene primer amplification that nucleated cell counts were estimated. Profiled with immunoSEQ multiplex PCR; TCRdb holds only in-frame clones, not every one. Clone size and the V and J calls come from that table; the DNA yielded D and trimming. The table records under 150,000 clones, roughly 88% of them present only once. V usage is TRBV9 and J usage is TRBJ2-3; 11 bases fit TRBD1. Sequencing was performed on peripheral blood. This receptor was obtained from a human donor in a cohort sampled during active COVID-19. This CDR3 is CASSVVGQGAGDTQYF. In DNA, the CDR3 is TGTGCCAGCAGCGTAGTAGGACAGGGGGCAGGTGATACGCAGTATTTT. Drawing the rest from reference TRBV9 and TRBJ2-3, the complete variable domain is DSGVTQTPKHLITATGQRVTLRCSPRSGDLSVYWYQQSLDQGLQFLIQYYNGEERAKGNILERFSAQQFPDLHSELNLSSLELGDSALYFCASSVVGQGAGDTQYFGPGTRLTVL.